The 15 T cell receptor beta chains given below trace back to one sample, sequenced in a study of lymphopenia after photon versus proton radiotherapy. Repertoires were generated with immunoSEQ multiplex PCR, while TCRdb's copy carries only in-frame clones and drops some. This table has 50,000 to 60,000 clones, approximately 92% appearing once. The sample was peripheral blood, taken from a patient treated with photon-based radiotherapy. These receptors originate from a woman in her forties with cholangiocarcinoma.

The V gene is TRBV6-5, the J gene TRBJ1-2, with D unresolved. The CDR3 sequence is 14 residues long. Trimming left V 0 bases short and J 6 bases short, with 11 bases between. Germline V lookup: CDR1 MNHEY, CDR2 SVGAGI. In nucleotides, the CDR3 is TGTGCCAGCAGTTACTCGGACGGACTTAATGGCTACACCTTC. Protein: CASSYSDGLNGYTF.

V gene TRBV6-1 combines with J gene TRBJ1-1; D is unresolved. This CDR3 has 12 residues. Trimming pared 4 bases from V and 5 bases from J, leaving 8 bases between. Germline V lookup: CDR1 MNHNS, CDR2 SASEGT. DNA for the CDR3: TGTGCCAGCAGTGTGGCGGAAACTGAAGCTTTCTTT. Protein sequence: CASSVAETEAFF.

The rearrangement uses TRBV5-8 and TRBJ1-2; possible D gene TRBD1, 5 bases. CDR1 and CDR2 from the germline V gene are SGHTS and YDEGEE. The germline V and J ends were trimmed by 5 bases and 7 bases, with 9 bases remaining between them. CDR3 length: 11 amino acids. CDR3 protein: CASSSQGGYTF. As DNA, the CDR3 is TGTGCCAGCAGTTCGCAGGGTGGCTACACCTTC.

The J gene is TRBJ2-3, the V gene TRBV11-2; 9 positions match TRBD2. V was pared by 0 bases and J by 8 bases, with 9 bases of the junction left unmatched. This CDR3 has 16 amino acids. Germline lookup yields CDR1 SGHAT and CDR2 FQNNGV. The CDR3 loop is CASSLERRGGLATQYF. CDR3 coding DNA: TGTGCCAGCAGCTTAGAAAGGCGGGGGGGCCTAGCTACGCAGTATTTT.

The chain couples TRBV28 to TRBJ1-5, with TRBD1 as a possible D gene (5 bases). Germline loops: CDR1 MDHEN, CDR2 SYDVKM. CDR3 size: 15 residues. V dropped 3 bases and J dropped 2 bases, with 11 bases sitting between them. This CDR3 is CASSLQGSRNQPQHF. For the CDR3, the DNA is TGTGCCAGCAGTTTGCAGGGAAGTCGCAATCAGCCCCAGCATTTT.

As DNA, the CDR3 is TGCGCCAGCAGCCCTACCGGACTGTTGAACACTGAAGCTTTCTTT. Its protein product is CASSPTGLLNTEAFF. This chain joins TRBV4-1 and TRBJ1-1, with D hard to call. This CDR3 has 15 residues. Germline CDR1 and CDR2: MGHRA and YSYEKL. The V gene lost 4 bases and the J gene lost 0 bases, with 12 bases spanning the gap.

The rearrangement links TRBV19 to TRBJ1-1, with 7 bases aligning to TRBD1. Germline-derived CDR1 and CDR2 are LNHDA and SQIVND (reference sequence). The CDR3 is 14 residues long. J gave up 4 bases and V 7 bases, and 9 bases lay outside the gene matches. CDR3 amino acids: CASKKGAVGTEAFF. The CDR3 nucleotides read TGTGCCAGTAAGAAGGGGGCGGTGGGCACTGAAGCTTTCTTT.

The rearrangement uses TRBV7-2 and TRBJ2-1; 7 nucleotides line up with TRBD2. Losses at the gene ends were 1 base for V and 1 base for J; bases not matched to a gene: 4. This CDR3 region has 16 residues. Germline CDR1 and CDR2: SGHTA and FQGNSA. The CDR3, as DNA: TGTGCCAGCAGCTTAGAGCCTAGCGGATCCTACAATGAGCAGTTCTTC. Protein product: CASSLEPSGSYNEQFF.

The chain uses TRBV6-1 and TRBJ2-2, with TRBD2 matching 7 bases. Losses at the gene ends were 2 bases for V and 7 bases for J; bases not matched to a gene: 7. The CDR3 totals 15 residues. Germline assignment: CDR1 MNHNS and CDR2 SASEGT. The CDR3 nucleotides are TGTGCCAGCAGTGAACTACGACAGCGGGACGGGGAGCTGTTTTTT. Amino acid sequence: CASSELRQRDGELFF.

This clone was seen once. The CDR3 DNA follows: TGTGCCAGTAGTATAGAAGGGGGAGGGCCTGGCGAGCAGTACTTC. Translating gives CASSIEGGGPGEQYF. The chain employs TRBV19 and TRBJ2-7, with a weak D call TRBD2 (7 bases). Germline-derived CDR1 and CDR2 are LNHDA and SQIVND (reference sequence). Trimming took off 0 bases at V and 6 bases at J, with 15 bases between the two ends. The CDR3 runs to 15 residues.

The J gene is TRBJ2-3, the V gene TRBV7-9; weak D call: TRBD2 (5 bases). CDR1 and CDR2 (germline): SEHNR, FQNEAQ (reference sequence). This CDR3 region has 13 residues. V was clipped by 5 bases and J by 3 bases, with 9 bases between them. CDR3 sequence (DNA): TGTGCCAGCAGCCCCCGAGGGACAGATACGCAGTATTTT. Translation: CASSPRGTDTQYF.

This chain uses TRBV18 with TRBJ2-7; TRBD1 is a possible D gene (5 bases). Between the trimmed V and J ends, which lost 2 bases and 2 bases, there was a span of 10 bases. The CDR3 extends over 14 amino acids. The germline gives CDR1 KGHSH, CDR2 LQKENI. CDR3 in DNA: TGTGCCAGCTCACCAGGGGCAGGGACCTACGAGCAGTACTTC. Translated, it gives CASSPGAGTYEQYF.

The chain is built from TRBV6-1 and TRBJ1-3, with TRBD1 matching over 9 bases. V shed 6 bases, J shed 4 bases, and the junction held 4 bases outside the gene matches. CDR1 is MNHNS and CDR2 is SASEGT in the germline V gene. The CDR3 covers 14 residues. This CDR3 is CASRVDRGGNTIYF. The CDR3 bases are TGTGCCAGCAGGGTGGACAGGGGCGGAAACACCATATATTTT.

The chain links TRBV5-1 to TRBJ1-2, with unresolved D. Trimming removed 4 bases from V and 4 bases from J, with 14 bases in between. CDR3 size: 14 residues. Germline loops: CDR1 SGHRS, CDR2 YFSETQ. DNA of the CDR3: TGCGCCAGCAGCCCGACACCTCTTGGCTATGGCTACACCTTC. It translates to CASSPTPLGYGYTF.

The chain uses TRBV6-1 and TRBJ2-7; weak D call: TRBD2 (5 bases). With 3 bases removed from V and 6 bases from J, the gap between germline ends came to 12 bases. The CDR3 covers 13 residues. CDR1 MNHNS and CDR2 SASEGT come from the germline V gene. This chain's CDR3 is CASSDGAVGEQYF. The CDR3 DNA reads TGTGCCAGCAGTGATGGAGCGGTAGGCGAGCAGTACTTC.